The 20 T cell receptor beta chains in this list originate from one sample, sequenced in a study of glioma-infiltrating T cells. TCR alpha and beta CDR3 regions were amplified from RNA using iRepertoire nested multiplex PCR. MiXCR, applied by TCRdb to the multiplex PCR reads, yields one record per CDR3 protein. Of around 390,000 distinct CDR3 sequences detected, about two fifths appear once; the ten largest clones hold approximately 12%. The material sequenced was glioma tissue, nonneoplastic brain tissue, or PBMCs (not recorded which). The source of these receptors is a human donor with low-grade glioma or glioblastoma, undergoing nonglioma brain surgery, or in good health (not recorded which).

The CDR3 nucleotides are TGTGCCAGCAGCTTAAGGGCGGGCGACACCATATATTTT. This codes for CASSLRAGDTIYF. The chain couples TRBV7-2 to TRBJ1-3; D is undetermined. The germline V gene has CDR1 SGHTA and CDR2 FQGNSA. The CDR3 contains 13 residues. Trimming stripped 2 bases from V and 8 bases from J, with 10 bases between.

Only a few counts were recorded for this clonotype. The chain joins TRBV15 to TRBJ2-7; D might be TRBD1 (6 bases). The V end was cut by 2 bases, the J end by 3 bases, with 11 bases between. The CDR3 is made up of 14 amino acids. Germline values: CDR1 LNHNV, CDR2 YYDKDF (reference sequence). The CDR3 DNA follows: TGTGCCACCAGCAGAAGCCGGGACAACTACGAGCAGTACTTC. It specifies CATSRSRDNYEQYF.

This clonotype showed up just once. The chain has TRBV10-2 and TRBJ2-7; D is ambiguous. There are 13 residues in the CDR3. Germline V CDR1 and CDR2: WSHSY, SAAADI. The ends were cut back, 6 bases at V and 4 bases at J, with 13 bases in the middle. The CDR3 here is CASSETLEYEQYF. In DNA, the CDR3 is TGCGCCAGCAGCGAGACGCTAGAATACGAGCAGTACTTC.

The chain has TRBV18 and TRBJ1-1, with D possibly matching TRBD1 (5 bases). Trimming shortened V by 3 bases and J by 5 bases, and 10 bases separated the two germline ends. CDR3 length: 13 residues. Germline V lookup: CDR1 KGHSH, CDR2 LQKENI. CDR3 residues: CASSPDSGTEAFF. The CDR3 nucleotides read TGTGCCAGCTCACCCGACAGTGGGACTGAAGCTTTCTTT.

This clonotype has a handful of counts. The chain recombines TRBV7-9 with TRBJ2-3; 12 bases are a match to TRBD2. The ends lost 5 bases at V and 3 bases at J; junction bases unmatched: 9. Looked up from germline, CDR1 is SEHNR and CDR2 is FQNEAQ (reference sequence). The CDR3 loop spans 17 amino acids. The CDR3, as DNA: TGTGCCAGCAGCGTCCGCTCCGGGACTAGCGGGACAGATACGCAGTATTTT. As protein: CASSVRSGTSGTDTQYF. Complete variable domain (other parts from reference TRBV7-9 and TRBJ2-3): DTGVSQNPRHKITKRGQNVTFRCDPISEHNRLYWYRQTLGQGPEFLTYFQNEAQLEKSRLLSDRFSAERPKGSFSTLEIQRTEQGDSAMYLCASSVRSGTSGTDTQYFGPGTRLTVL.

Comments on this clonotype: Lacking the conserved final phenylalanine or tryptophan, this CDR3 likely reflects a read error. This rearrangement joins TRBV20-1 to TRBJ2-1; the D gene could be TRBD1 or TRBD2 (5 bases each). This CDR3 is built from 17 residues. Germline-derived CDR1 and CDR2 are DFQATT and SNEGSKA (reference sequence). V lost 3 bases and J lost 6, with 24 bases in between. The CDR3 region is CSARAPLRWGTGNEQFY. CDR3 sequence (DNA): TGCAGTGCTAGGGCTCCATTACGCTGGGGGACGGGCAATGAGCAGTTCTAC.

This clonotype has a handful of counts. The V and J genes are TRBV7-9 and TRBJ1-1; perhaps TRBD1 as D (6 bases). CDR1 and CDR2 from the germline V gene are SEHNR and FQNEAQ (reference sequence). Trimming stripped 1 base from V and 10 bases from J, with 19 bases between. CDR3 size: 15 residues. The CDR3 sequence is CASSLGQEAWKLAFF. CDR3 DNA: TGTGCCAGCAGCTTAGGACAGGAGGCCTGGAAATTAGCTTTCTTT.

This clonotype was detected many times. The chain links TRBV28 to TRBJ2-7; no clear D gene. CDR3 length: 12 residues. CDR1 is MDHEN and CDR2 is SYDVKM in the germline V gene. The V end was cut by 4 bases, the J end by 1 base, with 5 bases between. The CDR3 coding sequence is TGTGCCAGCAGTTACGCGTCCTACGAGCAGTACTTC. Its protein product is CASSYASYEQYF.

The genes are TRBV5-1 and TRBJ1-1; a possible D gene is TRBD1 (6 bases). V lost 4 bases, J lost 4 bases, and 11 bases lay in between. CDR1 and CDR2 from the germline V gene are SGHRS and YFSETQ. This CDR3 is built from 13 residues. The CDR3 DNA reads TGCGCCAGCAGCGCCATAGGGGGCACTGAAGCTTTCTTT. It specifies CASSAIGGTEAFF. The entire variable domain, with the rest obtained from reference TRBV5-1 and TRBJ1-1, is as follows: KAGVTQTPRYLIKTRGQQVTLSCSPISGHRSVSWYQQTPGQGLQFLFEYFSETQRNKGNFPGRFSGRQFSNSRSEMNVSTLELGDSALYLCASSAIGGTEAFFGQGTRLTVV.

This clonotype was counted at least ten times. J is TRBJ2-5 and V is TRBV15, with TRBD1 matching 9 bases. Germline CDR1 is LNHNV and CDR2 is YYDKDF (reference sequence). J gave up 5 bases and V 0 bases, and 7 bases lay outside the gene matches. The CDR3 is 16 amino acids. CDR3 nucleotides: TGTGCCACCAGCAGAGATCCAGGACAGGGGTATGAGACCCAGTACTTC. Amino acids: CATSRDPGQGYETQYF. Variable domain in full (rest from reference TRBV15 and TRBJ2-5): DAMVIQNPRYQVTQFGKPVTLSCSQTLNHNVMYWYQQKSSQAPKLLFHYYDKDFNNEADTPDNFQSRRPNTSFCFLDIRSPGLGDTAMYLCATSRDPGQGYETQYFGPGTRLLVL.

The chain employs TRBV7-2 and TRBJ2-5; D remains unclear. Between the trimmed V and J ends, which lost 5 bases and 4 bases, there was a span of 11 bases. Germline V lookup: CDR1 SGHTA, CDR2 FQGNSA. The length of the CDR3 is 13 residues. The CDR3 reads CASSEVSGETQYF. CDR3 nucleotides: TGTGCCAGCAGCGAAGTATCTGGAGAGACCCAGTACTTC. Complete variable domain (other parts from reference TRBV7-2 and TRBJ2-5): GAGVSQSPSNKVTEKGKDVELRCDPISGHTALYWYRQSLGQGLEFLIYFQGNSAPDKSGLPSDRFSAERTGGSVSTLTIQRTQQEDSAVYLCASSEVSGETQYFGPGTRLLVL.

This clonotype was seen ten or more times. J is TRBJ2-6 and V is TRBV6-6; no reliable D call. The CDR3 loop spans 14 amino acids. V lost 0 bases and J 5 bases, leaving 5 bases between the germline ends. CDR1 is MNHNY, CDR2 SVGAGI, per germline (reference sequence). Written as DNA, the CDR3 is TGTGCCAGCAGTTACTCTGGCAGGGCCAACGTCCTGACTTTC. Its protein product is CASSYSGRANVLTF.

The gene calls are TRBV7-2 and TRBJ2-1; 8 bases match TRBD2. Trimming cost V 5 bases and J 3 bases; bases outside gene matches: 15. The CDR3 sequence is 18 residues long. Per germline, CDR1 SGHTA and CDR2 FQGNSA. CDR3 coding DNA: TGTGCCAGCAGCCCCCGGACTAGCAGGAGGGCCGTCTACAATGAGCAGTTCTTC. Translating gives CASSPRTSRRAVYNEQFF.

A note on this clonotype: Because it lacks the conserved phenylalanine or tryptophan at the end, this CDR3 is likely a read error. The chain employs TRBV4-3 and TRBJ2-5, with D maybe TRBD2 (5 bases). The CDR3 is 16 amino acids. V lost 0 bases and J lost 0, with 11 bases in between. The germline CDR1 and CDR2 sequences are LGHNA and YSLEER. The DNA for the CDR3 is TGCGCCAGCAGCCAAGACCTCAGAGGGTACCAAGAGACCCAGTACTCC. This sequence encodes CASSQDLRGYQETQYS.

The rearrangement joins TRBV7-2 to TRBJ2-3; possibly TRBD2 for D (5 bases). The V and J ends lost 4 bases and 6 bases respectively, with 17 bases between them. Germline V gene lookup returns CDR1 SGHTA and CDR2 FQGNSA. The CDR3 loop spans 15 amino acids. The CDR3 spells CASSSLGGFPDTQYF. DNA for the CDR3: TGTGCCAGCAGCTCCCTTGGCGGGTTCCCGGATACGCAGTATTTT.

The chain combines TRBV29-1 with TRBJ2-1; 13 positions match TRBD2. V lost 6 bases to trimming and J lost 5 bases; unmatched junction nucleotides: 4. The V gene's germline CDR1 is SQVTM and CDR2 ANQGSEA. This CDR3 spans 14 amino acids. The CDR3 DNA is TGCAGCGTCGTCGGGACTAGCGGGGACAATGAGCAGTTCTTC. Translated: CSVVGTSGDNEQFF.

In the case of this clonotype: This CDR3 fails to terminate in the conserved phenylalanine or tryptophan, so it likely reflects a read error. V is TRBV25-1 and J is TRBJ1-5; D gene unclear. Trimming shortened V by 6 bases and J by 4 bases, and 7 bases separated the two germline ends. Germline CDR1 reads MGHDK; CDR2 reads SYGVNS. CDR3 size: 12 residues. CDR3 bases: TGTGCCAGCAGCCCCGTAAATCAGCCCCAGCATCTT. Amino acids: CASSPVNQPQHL.

The chain is built from TRBV24-1 and TRBJ2-3, with TRBD1 matching 10 bases. J lost 6 bases, V lost 4 bases, and 9 bases had no gene match. This CDR3 has 16 amino acids. Germline lookup yields CDR1 KGHDR and CDR2 SFDVKD. CDR3 protein: CATSDPGTGARDTQYF. As DNA, the CDR3 is TGTGCCACCAGTGACCCCGGGACAGGGGCCAGGGATACGCAGTATTTT.

Details on this clonotype: Being one base from a much bigger clone, this may be a read error. The chain recombines TRBV15 with TRBJ1-1, with 7 positions matching TRBD1. The germline V gene encodes CDR1 LNHNV and CDR2 YYDKDF (reference sequence). The CDR3 sequence is 15 residues long. The CDR3 spells CATSRWTGANTEALF. CDR3 coding DNA: TGTGCCACCAGCAGATGGACAGGAGCGAACACTGAAGCTCTCTTT.

This clonotype came up a few times. The CDR3: CASKVEASGSSYNEQFF. In DNA form, the CDR3 reads TGTGCCAGTAAGGTCGAGGCTAGCGGTAGCTCCTACAATGAGCAGTTCTTC. J is TRBJ2-1 and V is TRBV19; 7 positions match TRBD2. The CDR3 contains 17 residues. Germline loops: CDR1 LNHDA, CDR2 SQIVND (reference sequence). The junction had 12 bases not matched to a gene; V was cut back by 7 bases and J by 0 bases.